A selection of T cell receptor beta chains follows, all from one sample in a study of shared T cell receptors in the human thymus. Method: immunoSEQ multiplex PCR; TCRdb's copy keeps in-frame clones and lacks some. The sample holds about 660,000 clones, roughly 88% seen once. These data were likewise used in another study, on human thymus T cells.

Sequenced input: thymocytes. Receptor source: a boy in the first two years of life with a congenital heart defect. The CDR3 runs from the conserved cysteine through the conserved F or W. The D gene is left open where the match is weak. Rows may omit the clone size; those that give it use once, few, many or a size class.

cdr3_nt: TGTGCCAGCAGCACCGGACAGGGTCAAGAGACCCAGTACTTC; cdr3_aa: CASSTGQGQETQYF; clone_size: NA; j_call: TRBJ2-5; d_call: TRBD1; cdr3_length: 14; v_call: TRBV7-8
cdr3_nt: TGCGCCAGCAGCCCCTGGACAGGGCACACCGGGGAGCTGTTTTTT; cdr3_aa: CASSPWTGHTGELFF; clone_size: few; j_call: TRBJ2-2; d_call: TRBD1; cdr3_length: 15; v_call: TRBV4-3
cdr3_nt: TGTGCCAGCAGTTTAAATCAGTGGGCGGATACGCAGTATTTT; cdr3_aa: CASSLNQWADTQYF; clone_size: once; j_call: TRBJ2-3; d_call: NA; cdr3_length: 14; v_call: TRBV27
cdr3_nt: TGTGCCAGCAGCCAAGATCGGGAGCGGGAGGGCCTCTGGTACAATGAGCAGTTCTTC; cdr3_aa: CASSQDREREGLWYNEQFF; clone_size: NA; j_call: TRBJ2-1; d_call: TRBD2; cdr3_length: 19; v_call: TRBV14
cdr3_nt: TGCGCCAGCAGCCCGCGACTAGCCACATTCGGGCAAGAGCAGTTCTTC; cdr3_aa: CASSPRLATFGQEQFF; clone_size: NA; j_call: TRBJ2-1; d_call: TRBD2; cdr3_length: 16; v_call: TRBV5-1
cdr3_nt: TGTGCCAGCAGTCCGCCGGTACTAGCGGGGGTGAAGACCCAGTACTTC; cdr3_aa: CASSPPVLAGVKTQYF; clone_size: NA; j_call: TRBJ2-5; d_call: TRBD2; cdr3_length: 16; v_call: TRBV27
cdr3_nt: TGCGCCAGCAGCTTGGCTAGCGGGAGGGAGGAAGAGACCCAGTACTTC; cdr3_aa: CASSLASGREEETQYF; clone_size: NA; j_call: TRBJ2-5; d_call: TRBD2; cdr3_length: 16; v_call: TRBV5-1
cdr3_nt: TGTGCCAGTGCCAGCGGCTCCTACGAGCAGTACTTC; cdr3_aa: CASASGSYEQYF; clone_size: NA; j_call: TRBJ2-7; d_call: NA; cdr3_length: 12; v_call: TRBV28
cdr3_nt: TGTGCCAGCACCGCCCCGCCCCCACGAGGAAAACTGTTTTTT; cdr3_aa: CASTAPPPRGKLFF; clone_size: NA; j_call: TRBJ1-4; d_call: NA; cdr3_length: 14; v_call: TRBV7-9
cdr3_nt: TGTGCCAGCAGCTCATTAGGGAGGGCGAGCGGAAGCTCCTACGAGCAGTACTTC; cdr3_aa: CASSSLGRASGSSYEQYF; clone_size: NA; j_call: TRBJ2-7; d_call: TRBD2; cdr3_length: 18; v_call: TRBV11-2
cdr3_nt: TGTGCCAGCAGCTTACATCTGGACAGAGCCCAAGAGACCCAGTACTTC; cdr3_aa: CASSLHLDRAQETQYF; clone_size: NA; j_call: TRBJ2-5; d_call: NA; cdr3_length: 16; v_call: TRBV7-2
cdr3_nt: TGTGCCAGCAGTGAGAGGCCTACATCACCCTCTGGAAACACCATATATTTT; cdr3_aa: CASSERPTSPSGNTIYF; clone_size: once; j_call: TRBJ1-3; d_call: NA; cdr3_length: 17; v_call: TRBV2
cdr3_nt: TGTGCCAGCAGCTTGAGCGGGAGGGAAACACAAGAGACCCAGTACTTC; cdr3_aa: CASSLSGRETQETQYF; clone_size: few; j_call: TRBJ2-5; d_call: TRBD2; cdr3_length: 16; v_call: TRBV5-4
cdr3_nt: TGTGCCAGCACCCCCGACAGGGATTGTGAAAAACTGTTTTTT; cdr3_aa: CASTPDRDCEKLFF; clone_size: NA; j_call: TRBJ1-4; d_call: TRBD1; cdr3_length: 14; v_call: TRBV2
cdr3_nt: TGCGCCAGCAGCCAAGTTAACTATGCCGGTCTCCACGAGCAGTTCTTC; cdr3_aa: CASSQVNYAGLHEQFF; clone_size: NA; j_call: TRBJ2-1; d_call: NA; cdr3_length: 16; v_call: TRBV4-3
cdr3_nt: TGTGCCAGCAGCTACGGGACAGGGGGGACTAATGAAAAACTGTTTTTT; cdr3_aa: CASSYGTGGTNEKLFF; clone_size: NA; j_call: TRBJ1-4; d_call: TRBD1; cdr3_length: 16; v_call: TRBV5-8
cdr3_nt: TGTGCCAGCAGGACAGGGACCACGACTAGCGGGAGAACAGGCGAGCAGTACTTC; cdr3_aa: CASRTGTTTSGRTGEQYF; clone_size: NA; j_call: TRBJ2-7; d_call: TRBD2; cdr3_length: 18; v_call: TRBV7-4
cdr3_nt: TGTGCCAGCAGCGAAGCACGGATAGCCAAAAACATTCAGTACTTT; cdr3_aa: CASSEARIAKNIQYF; clone_size: once; j_call: TRBJ2-4; d_call: NA; cdr3_length: 15; v_call: TRBV7-2
cdr3_nt: TGTGCCAGCAGCCAAGCGACTGGGACAGGGCGGGAGACCCAGTACTTC; cdr3_aa: CASSQATGTGRETQYF; clone_size: NA; j_call: TRBJ2-5; d_call: TRBD1; cdr3_length: 16; v_call: TRBV14
cdr3_nt: TGTGCCAGCAAGGGGACAGCCCAAGAGACCCAGTACTTC; cdr3_aa: CASKGTAQETQYF; clone_size: NA; j_call: TRBJ2-5; d_call: TRBD1; cdr3_length: 13; v_call: TRBV28
cdr3_nt: TGTGCCAGCAGCGTGCGGGACGGGACCGGGGAGCTGTTTTTT; cdr3_aa: CASSVRDGTGELFF; clone_size: NA; j_call: TRBJ2-2; d_call: NA; cdr3_length: 14; v_call: TRBV27
cdr3_nt: TGTGCCAGCAGTGACGTAGGGCTGGGGGCTTCGGGAGGGCCCCCCCCCTACGAGCAGTACTTC; cdr3_aa: CASSDVGLGASGGPPPYEQYF; clone_size: NA; j_call: TRBJ2-7; d_call: TRBD2; cdr3_length: 21; v_call: TRBV2
cdr3_nt: TGTGCCAGCAGCTGTTACAGGGGGCTGTGTTTT; cdr3_aa: CASSCYRGLCF; clone_size: NA; j_call: TRBJ1-1; d_call: TRBD1; cdr3_length: 11; v_call: TRBV11-2
cdr3_nt: TGTGCCAGTAGTATCCCCCGCGGGAGGGGAAGCTCCTACAATGAGCAGTTCTTC; cdr3_aa: CASSIPRGRGSSYNEQFF; clone_size: once; j_call: TRBJ2-1; d_call: TRBD2; cdr3_length: 18; v_call: TRBV19
cdr3_nt: TGTGCCAGCAGCTTAGGGGGGCCTCCCGACACTGAAGCTTTCTTT; cdr3_aa: CASSLGGPPDTEAFF; clone_size: NA; j_call: TRBJ1-1; d_call: NA; cdr3_length: 15; v_call: TRBV11-1
cdr3_nt: TGTGCCAGCAGACATGACAGGGGTAATGAAAAACTGTTTTTT; cdr3_aa: CASRHDRGNEKLFF; clone_size: few; j_call: TRBJ1-4; d_call: TRBD1; cdr3_length: 14; v_call: TRBV28
cdr3_nt: TGCAGCGTTGAAGACGGACTGGAGAGGAACACTGAAGCTTTCTTT; cdr3_aa: CSVEDGLERNTEAFF; clone_size: NA; j_call: TRBJ1-1; d_call: NA; cdr3_length: 15; v_call: TRBV29-1
cdr3_nt: TGTGCCAGTAGTATCCCCCAGACAGGGGAGAGTACTGAAGCTTTCTTT; cdr3_aa: CASSIPQTGESTEAFF; clone_size: NA; j_call: TRBJ1-1; d_call: TRBD1; cdr3_length: 16; v_call: TRBV19
cdr3_nt: TGTGCCAGGAGCGCACACTCTACAGGGACGAGGGAAAAACTGTTTTTT; cdr3_aa: CARSAHSTGTREKLFF; clone_size: NA; j_call: TRBJ1-4; d_call: NA; cdr3_length: 16; v_call: TRBV7-9
cdr3_nt: TGTGCCAGTAGTATGGGGGGGGCGCGAACTGAAGCTTTCTTT; cdr3_aa: CASSMGGARTEAFF; clone_size: few; j_call: TRBJ1-1; d_call: NA; cdr3_length: 14; v_call: TRBV19
cdr3_nt: TGTGCCGGGGCAGCGGGAGGGCAGAGCGGGAGAAACATTCAGTACTTC; cdr3_aa: CAGAAGGQSGRNIQYF; clone_size: NA; j_call: TRBJ2-4; d_call: TRBD2; cdr3_length: 16; v_call: TRBV27
cdr3_nt: TGTGCCATCAGCGTTCTGGGGAGGGACCCAACTTCCTACGAGCAGTACTTC; cdr3_aa: CAISVLGRDPTSYEQYF; clone_size: NA; j_call: TRBJ2-7; d_call: TRBD2; cdr3_length: 17; v_call: TRBV10-3
cdr3_nt: TGTGCCAGCAGCATTAGCGGGAGGGCCGCCTACAATGAGCAGTTCTTC; cdr3_aa: CASSISGRAAYNEQFF; clone_size: NA; j_call: TRBJ2-1; d_call: TRBD2; cdr3_length: 16; v_call: TRBV11-3
cdr3_nt: TGTGCCAGCAGCTTCGCGGGAGAGTCCTACGAGCAGTACTTC; cdr3_aa: CASSFAGESYEQYF; clone_size: NA; j_call: TRBJ2-7; d_call: TRBD2; cdr3_length: 14; v_call: TRBV7-2
cdr3_nt: TGTGCCATCAGTGGGCAGGGGGAGTCCGGGGAGCTGTTTTTT; cdr3_aa: CAISGQGESGELFF; clone_size: NA; j_call: TRBJ2-2; d_call: TRBD1; cdr3_length: 14; v_call: TRBV10-3
cdr3_nt: TGTGCCAGTAGTATAGTCGGGACTGGCACAGATACGCAGTATTTT; cdr3_aa: CASSIVGTGTDTQYF; clone_size: NA; j_call: TRBJ2-3; d_call: NA; cdr3_length: 15; v_call: TRBV19
cdr3_nt: TGTGCTAGTGGTTTGGTAGGGACAGTCCAAGAGACCCAGTACTTC; cdr3_aa: CASGLVGTVQETQYF; clone_size: NA; j_call: TRBJ2-5; d_call: TRBD1; cdr3_length: 15; v_call: TRBV12-5
cdr3_nt: TGTGCCACCAGCAGGGGGGACACCAATTACGAGCAGTACTTC; cdr3_aa: CATSRGDTNYEQYF; clone_size: NA; j_call: TRBJ2-7; d_call: NA; cdr3_length: 14; v_call: TRBV15
cdr3_nt: TGTGCCAGCTCCACGGACAGGCAATCCTACGAGCAGTACTTC; cdr3_aa: CASSTDRQSYEQYF; clone_size: NA; j_call: TRBJ2-7; d_call: TRBD1; cdr3_length: 14; v_call: TRBV2
cdr3_nt: TGTGCCAGCAGTGGCCCGCCGAGAAACGGGGGGAATGGGCAGTTCTTC; cdr3_aa: CASSGPPRNGGNGQFF; clone_size: few; j_call: TRBJ2-1; d_call: TRBD2; cdr3_length: 16; v_call: TRBV25-1
cdr3_nt: TGCGCCAGCAGCCTCCATACTAGTTCTACCCAGTTCTTC; cdr3_aa: CASSLHTSSTQFF; clone_size: NA; j_call: TRBJ2-1; d_call: NA; cdr3_length: 13; v_call: TRBV4-1
cdr3_nt: TGTGCCAGCAGTGTCGGGCAGGGCCCCAACTATGGCTACACCTTC; cdr3_aa: CASSVGQGPNYGYTF; clone_size: NA; j_call: TRBJ1-2; d_call: NA; cdr3_length: 15; v_call: TRBV6-1
cdr3_nt: TGTGCCAGCAGTGGGGGGGCCGGCCTAGCGGGAGGCGAGCAGTACTTC; cdr3_aa: CASSGGAGLAGGEQYF; clone_size: NA; j_call: TRBJ2-7; d_call: TRBD2; cdr3_length: 16; v_call: TRBV6-1
cdr3_nt: TGTGCTAGTGGTTCGGACCACAGGCGTGGCTACACCTTC; cdr3_aa: CASGSDHRRGYTF; clone_size: few; j_call: TRBJ1-2; d_call: NA; cdr3_length: 13; v_call: TRBV12-5
cdr3_nt: TGTGCCAGCAGTTCCACCCAGGACATTCATGAGCAGTTCTTC; cdr3_aa: CASSSTQDIHEQFF; clone_size: NA; j_call: TRBJ2-1; d_call: NA; cdr3_length: 14; v_call: TRBV6-5